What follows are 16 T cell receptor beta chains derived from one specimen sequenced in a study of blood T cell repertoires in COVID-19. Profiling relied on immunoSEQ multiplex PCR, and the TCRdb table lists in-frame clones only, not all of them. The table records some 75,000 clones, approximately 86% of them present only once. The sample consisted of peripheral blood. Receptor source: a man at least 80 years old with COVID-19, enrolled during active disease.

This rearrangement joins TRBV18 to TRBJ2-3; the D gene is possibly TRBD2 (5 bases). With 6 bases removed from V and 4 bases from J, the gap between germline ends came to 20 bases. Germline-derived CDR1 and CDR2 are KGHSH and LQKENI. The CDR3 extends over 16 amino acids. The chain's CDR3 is CASSRGSGWTADTQYF. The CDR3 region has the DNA TGTGCCAGCTCTCGGGGTTCTGGCTGGACCGCAGATACGCAGTATTTT.

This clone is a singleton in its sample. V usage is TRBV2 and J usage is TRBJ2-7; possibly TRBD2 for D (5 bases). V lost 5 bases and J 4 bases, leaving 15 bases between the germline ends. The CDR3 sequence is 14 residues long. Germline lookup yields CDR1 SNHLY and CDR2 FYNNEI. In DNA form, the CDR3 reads TGTGCCAGCAGTCGGGGTCAGGCCCGTTACGAGCAGTACTTC. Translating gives CASSRGQARYEQYF.

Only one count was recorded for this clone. This CDR3 is CASSLDPPGEGSSGANVLTF. Written as DNA, the CDR3 is TGTGCCAGCAGCCTCGATCCCCCAGGGGAGGGGAGCTCTGGGGCCAACGTCCTGACTTTC. This chain connects TRBV6-6 to TRBJ2-6, with a tentative D call TRBD2 (7 bases). Per germline, CDR1 MNHNY and CDR2 SVGAGI (reference sequence). There are 20 residues in the CDR3. V was pared by 6 bases and J by 0 bases, with 24 bases between.

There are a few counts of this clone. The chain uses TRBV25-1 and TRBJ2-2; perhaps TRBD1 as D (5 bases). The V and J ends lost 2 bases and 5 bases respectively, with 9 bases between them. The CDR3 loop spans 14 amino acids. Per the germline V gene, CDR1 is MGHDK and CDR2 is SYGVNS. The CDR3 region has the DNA TGTGCCAGCAGTGAAACCAGGGAAACCGGGGAGCTGTTTTTT. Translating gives CASSETRETGELFF.

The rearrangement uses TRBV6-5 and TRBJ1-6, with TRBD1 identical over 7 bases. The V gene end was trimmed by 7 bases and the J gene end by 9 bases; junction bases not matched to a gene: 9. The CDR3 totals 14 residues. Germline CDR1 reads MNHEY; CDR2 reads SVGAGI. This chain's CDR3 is CASTRQGVGSPLHF. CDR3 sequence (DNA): TGTGCCAGCACTCGACAGGGTGTCGGTTCACCCCTCCACTTT.

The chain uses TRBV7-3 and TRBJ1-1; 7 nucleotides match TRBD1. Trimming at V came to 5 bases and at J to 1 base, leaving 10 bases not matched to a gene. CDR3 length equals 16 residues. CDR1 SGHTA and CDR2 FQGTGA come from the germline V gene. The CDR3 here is CASSATQGLRNTEAFF. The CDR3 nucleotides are TGTGCCAGCAGCGCCACACAGGGGCTGAGGAACACTGAAGCTTTCTTT.

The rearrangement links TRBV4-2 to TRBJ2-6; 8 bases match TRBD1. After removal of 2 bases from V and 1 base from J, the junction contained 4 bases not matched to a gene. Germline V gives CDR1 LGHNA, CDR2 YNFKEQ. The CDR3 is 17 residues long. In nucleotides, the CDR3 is TGTGCCAGCAGCCAAATGGGACAGGCGTCTGGGGCCAACGTCCTGACTTTC. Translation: CASSQMGQASGANVLTF.

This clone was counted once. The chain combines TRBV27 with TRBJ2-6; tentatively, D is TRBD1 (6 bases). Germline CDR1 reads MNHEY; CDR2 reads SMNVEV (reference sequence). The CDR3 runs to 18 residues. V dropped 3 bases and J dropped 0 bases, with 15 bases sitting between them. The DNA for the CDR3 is TGTGCCAGCAGTTTCCTACGGACAGCCAACTCTGGGGCCAACGTCCTGACTTTC. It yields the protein CASSFLRTANSGANVLTF.

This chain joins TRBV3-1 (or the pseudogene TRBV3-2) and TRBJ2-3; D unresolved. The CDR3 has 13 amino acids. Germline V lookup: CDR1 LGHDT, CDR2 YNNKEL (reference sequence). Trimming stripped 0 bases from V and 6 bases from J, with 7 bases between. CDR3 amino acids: CASSQDPRDTQYF. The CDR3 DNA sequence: TGTGCCAGCAGCCAAGATCCGAGGGATACGCAGTATTTT.

The CDR3 sequence is CASSLGQGSHNEQFF. The CDR3 DNA is TGTGCCAGCAGCTTAGGCCAGGGGTCCCACAATGAGCAGTTCTTC. This chain joins TRBV7-3 and TRBJ2-1; D perhaps matches TRBD1 (6 bases). The V gene lost 2 bases and the J gene lost 5 bases, with 13 bases spanning the gap. The CDR3 extends over 15 amino acids. CDR1 and CDR2 (germline): SGHTA, FQGTGA.

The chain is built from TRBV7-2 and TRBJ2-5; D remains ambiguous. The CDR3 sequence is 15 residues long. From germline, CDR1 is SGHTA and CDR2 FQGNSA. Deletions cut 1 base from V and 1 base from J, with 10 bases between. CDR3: CASSLDSGTQETQYF. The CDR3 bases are TGTGCCAGCAGCTTAGATTCAGGAACCCAAGAGACCCAGTACTTC.

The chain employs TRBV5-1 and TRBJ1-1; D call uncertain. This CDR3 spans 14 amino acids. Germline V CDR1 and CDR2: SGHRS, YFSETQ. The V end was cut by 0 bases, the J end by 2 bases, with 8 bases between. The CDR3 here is CASSLERINTEAFF. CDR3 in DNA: TGCGCCAGCAGCTTGGAGAGGATCAACACTGAAGCTTTCTTT.

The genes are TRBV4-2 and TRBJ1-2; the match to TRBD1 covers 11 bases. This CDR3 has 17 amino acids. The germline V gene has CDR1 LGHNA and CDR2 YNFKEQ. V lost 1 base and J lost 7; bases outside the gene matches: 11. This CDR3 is CASSQAARTGGRGGYTF. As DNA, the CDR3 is TGTGCCAGCAGCCAAGCCGCGCGGACAGGGGGCAGGGGTGGCTACACCTTC.

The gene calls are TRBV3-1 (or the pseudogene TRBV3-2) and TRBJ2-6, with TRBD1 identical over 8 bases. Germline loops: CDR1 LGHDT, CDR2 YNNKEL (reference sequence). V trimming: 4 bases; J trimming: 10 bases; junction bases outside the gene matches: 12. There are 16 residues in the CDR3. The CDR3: CASSPRRGLNRNVLTF. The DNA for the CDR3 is TGTGCCAGCAGCCCCCGCAGGGGGCTTAATAGGAACGTCCTGACTTTC.

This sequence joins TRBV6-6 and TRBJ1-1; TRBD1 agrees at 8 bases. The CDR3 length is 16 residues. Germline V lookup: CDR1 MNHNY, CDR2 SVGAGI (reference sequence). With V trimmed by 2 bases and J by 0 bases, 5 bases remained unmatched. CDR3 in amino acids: CASSYGRTGMNTEAFF. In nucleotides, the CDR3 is TGTGCCAGCAGTTACGGAAGGACAGGGATGAACACTGAAGCTTTCTTT.

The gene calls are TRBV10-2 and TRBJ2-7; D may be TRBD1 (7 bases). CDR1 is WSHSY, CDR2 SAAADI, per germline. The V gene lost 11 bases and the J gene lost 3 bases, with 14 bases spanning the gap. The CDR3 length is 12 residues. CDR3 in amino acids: CAGGTDYYEQYF. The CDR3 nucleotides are TGCGCCGGCGGGACAGACTACTACGAGCAGTACTTC.